These 10 T cell receptor beta chains were all obtained from the same sample, sequenced in a study of T cell responses to AZD1222 COVID-19 vaccine. TCRdb's table, derived via immunoSEQ multiplex PCR, lists solely in-frame clones and lacks some. Of under 150,000 clones in the sample, 85% to 95% were seen once. Specimen: peripheral blood, collected on day 0 of AZD1222 vaccination. These receptors were taken from an adult in good health.

This clone occurred once. This chain connects TRBV10-2 to TRBJ2-7; possibly TRBD1 or TRBD2 for D (5 bases each). CDR3 length: 14 residues. CDR1 is WSHSY, CDR2 SAAADI, per germline. Trimming pared 2 bases from V and 2 bases from J, leaving 10 bases between. CDR3: CASSERVGPYEQYF. CDR3 sequence (DNA): TGCGCCAGCAGTGAGCGTGTGGGACCCTACGAGCAGTACTTC.

V gene TRBV6-5 combines with J gene TRBJ1-2; 9 bases are a match to TRBD1. V shed 2 bases, J shed 3 bases, and the junction held 7 bases outside the gene matches. Germline V gene data show CDR1 as MNHEY and CDR2 as SVGAGI. This CDR3 is 16 amino acids long. The CDR3 spells CASSYAGTGLYYGYTF. DNA of the CDR3: TGTGCCAGCAGTTACGCTGGGACAGGGTTATACTATGGCTACACCTTC.

J is TRBJ2-1 and V is TRBV29-1; 12 nucleotides agree with TRBD2. Germline V gene lookup returns CDR1 SQVTM and CDR2 ANQGSEA. CDR3 size: 14 residues. The V gene end was trimmed by 7 bases and the J gene end by 4 bases; junction bases not matched to a gene: 5. The DNA of the CDR3 is TGCAGCGGACTAGCGGGAGATCGTTACAATGAGCAGTTCTTC. It codes for CSGLAGDRYNEQFF.

The chain combines TRBV3-1 (or the pseudogene TRBV3-2) with TRBJ2-7; no clear D gene. This CDR3 is 14 amino acids long. V was clipped by 1 base and J by 4 bases, with 11 bases between them. Germline CDR1 and CDR2: LGHDT and YNNKEL (reference sequence). The CDR3 reads CASSQGSWGYEQYF. The CDR3 nucleotides are TGTGCCAGCAGCCAAGGGTCGTGGGGTTACGAGCAGTACTTC.

V gene TRBV5-1 combines with J gene TRBJ1-6; D call uncertain. V lost 0 bases and J 6 bases, leaving 4 bases between the germline ends. The CDR3 is 13 residues long. Germline lookup yields CDR1 SGHRS and CDR2 YFSETQ. Here the CDR3 reads CASSLVLNSPLHF. CDR3 nucleotides: TGCGCCAGCAGCTTGGTGCTTAATTCACCCCTCCACTTT.

This clone was seen just once. V gene TRBV12-3 or TRBV12-4 combines with J gene TRBJ2-3, with 8 bases fitting TRBD1. The CDR3 contains 13 residues. J gave up 6 bases and V 10 bases, and 9 bases lay outside the gene matches. In nucleotides, the CDR3 is TGTGCCATCCAGGGGGCCCCGAGGGATACGCAGTATTTT. This sequence encodes CAIQGAPRDTQYF.

The CDR3 bases are TGTGCCAGCAGCCCTAGCCCGGGACAGGGTAACGGCTACACCTTC. Encoded protein: CASSPSPGQGNGYTF. The V and J genes are TRBV7-6 and TRBJ1-2; 9 positions agree with TRBD1. The CDR3 loop spans 15 amino acids. V lost 5 bases and J lost 8; bases outside the gene matches: 12. Germline V gene sequence: CDR1 SGHVS, CDR2 FNYEAQ.

V gene TRBV18 combines with J gene TRBJ1-2, with 8 bases fitting TRBD1. V dropped 4 bases and J dropped 0; count of bases not matched to a gene: 7. Germline V gives CDR1 KGHSH, CDR2 LQKENI. This CDR3 comprises 16 residues. The chain's CDR3 is CASSQAGTGSNYGYTF. CDR3 DNA sequence: TGTGCCAGCTCACAAGCCGGGACAGGATCTAACTATGGCTACACCTTC.

The chain employs TRBV30 and TRBJ2-7; D not resolved. Germline CDR1 GTSNPN, CDR2 SVGIG (reference sequence). The CDR3 is 12 amino acids. V shed 0 bases and J shed 4 bases, with 7 bases lying between them. The CDR3 sequence: CAWSVSAYEQYF. Here the CDR3 DNA reads TGTGCCTGGAGTGTAAGTGCTTACGAGCAGTACTTC.

The chain has TRBV27 and TRBJ2-7, with 9 bases identical to TRBD2. The germline V gene has CDR1 MNHEY and CDR2 SMNVEV (reference sequence). The trim removed 3 bases at V and 6 bases at J, leaving 18 bases unmatched. The CDR3 consists of 18 residues. This CDR3 reads CASSLGPMAGGLLSEQYF. CDR3 DNA sequence: TGTGCCAGCAGTTTGGGGCCTATGGCGGGGGGGCTTCTTAGCGAGCAGTACTTC.